A single sample is the source of the 5 T cell receptor beta chains below, sequenced in a study of blood T cell repertoires in COVID-19. Clones were read by immunoSEQ multiplex PCR, and TCRdb kept only the in-frame ones, dropping some. The profile shows 95,000 or so clones, under 90% of them singletons. Sequencing was done on a sample of peripheral blood. These TCRs come from a woman aged 65 to 85 with acute or convalescent COVID-19.

The V and J genes are TRBV5-6 and TRBJ2-1; D unresolved. The CDR3 has 12 amino acids. V was pared by 0 bases and J by 5 bases, with 3 bases between. Germline values: CDR1 SGHDT, CDR2 YYEEEE. The CDR3 nucleotides read TGTGCCAGCAGCTTGGAGCACAATGAGCAGTTCTTC. This encodes CASSLEHNEQFF.

This chain connects TRBV6-5 to TRBJ2-2; D gene unclear. Between the trimmed V and J ends, which lost 6 bases and 2 bases, there was a span of 7 bases. The CDR3 runs 13 residues. Germline CDR1 reads MNHEY; CDR2 reads SVGAGI. The chain's CDR3 is CASRHTNTGELFF. For the CDR3, the DNA is TGTGCCAGCAGACACACCAACACCGGGGAGCTGTTTTTT.

The rearrangement uses TRBV7-9 and TRBJ2-5, with 9 bases fitting TRBD2. The CDR3 spans 17 residues. Per the germline V gene, CDR1 is SEHNR and CDR2 is FQNEAQ (reference sequence). Trimming removed 3 bases from V and 4 bases from J; junction bases left unmatched: 12. The CDR3 nucleotides are TGTGCCAGCAGCTTCAGCGGGGGGCGAGCCATGGGAGAGACCCAGTACTTC. It codes for CASSFSGGRAMGETQYF.

This clone was recorded a few times. CDR3 in DNA: TGTGCCAGCAGCCTACTACAGGACAGGGGAGCTGAAAAACTGTTTTTT. It specifies CASSLLQDRGAEKLFF. The genes are TRBV28 and TRBJ1-4, with 9 nucleotides matching TRBD1. There are 16 residues in the CDR3. CDR1 and CDR2 from the germline V gene are MDHEN and SYDVKM. V was pared by 6 bases and J by 7 bases, with 12 bases of the junction left unmatched.

This chain links TRBV4-1 with TRBJ2-7; 8 nucleotides agree with TRBD1. Per germline, CDR1 MGHRA and CDR2 YSYEKL. The CDR3 is 16 amino acids. The junction had 5 bases not matched to a gene; V was cut back by 1 base and J by 0 bases. Here the CDR3 reads CASSQAATGVSYEQYF. The DNA of the CDR3 is TGCGCCAGCAGCCAAGCCGCGACAGGGGTCTCCTACGAGCAGTACTTC.